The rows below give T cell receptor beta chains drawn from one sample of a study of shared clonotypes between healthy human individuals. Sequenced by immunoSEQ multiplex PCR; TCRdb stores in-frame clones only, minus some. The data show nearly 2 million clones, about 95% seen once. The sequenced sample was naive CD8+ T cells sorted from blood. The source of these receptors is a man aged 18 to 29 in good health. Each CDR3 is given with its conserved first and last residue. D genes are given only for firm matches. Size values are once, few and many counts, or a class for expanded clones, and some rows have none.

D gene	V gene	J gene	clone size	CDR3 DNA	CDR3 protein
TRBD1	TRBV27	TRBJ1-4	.	TGTGCCAGCGCTTCCGGACAGGGGAGAGGAAAACTGTTTTTT	CASASGQGRGKLFF
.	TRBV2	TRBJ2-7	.	TGTGCCAGCAGTGTCGATTTCAGCTCCTACGAGCAGTACTTC	CASSVDFSSYEQYF
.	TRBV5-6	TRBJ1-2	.	TGTGCCAGCAGCATACAGGGTGGCTACACCTTC	CASSIQGGYTF
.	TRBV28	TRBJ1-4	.	TGTGCCAGCAGTTTAGGGTTTCGGGAAAAACTGTTTTTT	CASSLGFREKLFF
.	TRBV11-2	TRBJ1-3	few	TGTGCCAGCAGCCCACACAGGACTAGCTCTGGAAACACCATATATTTT	CASSPHRTSSGNTIYF
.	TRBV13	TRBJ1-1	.	TGTGCCAGCAGCTTAGGCACAGGGCTCACTGAAGCTTTCTTT	CASSLGTGLTEAFF
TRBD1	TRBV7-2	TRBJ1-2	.	TGTGCCAGCAGCTTAGTGCTAGGGGACAGCGGTCATGGCTACACCTTC	CASSLVLGDSGHGYTF
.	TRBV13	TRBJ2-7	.	TGTGCCAGCAGCCTCCAGAGCTCCTACGAGCAGTACTTC	CASSLQSSYEQYF
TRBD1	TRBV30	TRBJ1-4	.	TGTGCCTGGAGTCACCTCCCAGGGGGTGAAAAACTGTTTTTT	CAWSHLPGGEKLFF
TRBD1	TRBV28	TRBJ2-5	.	TGTGCCAGCAGTTCCCGGACAGGGCTGATGGTGACCCAGTACTTC	CASSSRTGLMVTQYF
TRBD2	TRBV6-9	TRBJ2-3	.	TGTGCCAGCAGTTTACAAGGACTAGCGGGCACAGATACGCAGTATTTT	CASSLQGLAGTDTQYF
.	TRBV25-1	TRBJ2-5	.	TGTGCCAGCAGTGAATATCTAGTGGAAGAGACCCAGTACTTC	CASSEYLVEETQYF
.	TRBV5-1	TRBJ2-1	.	TGCGCCAGCAGAAACGCCATCACCGGGACAACCTACAATGAGCAGTTCTTC	CASRNAITGTTYNEQFF
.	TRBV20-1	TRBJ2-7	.	TGCAGTGCAACAACGGCGGGCGAGCAGTACTTC	CSATTAGEQYF
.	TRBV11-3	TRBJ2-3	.	TGTGCCAGCAGCCTCCGGACAGGCACAGATACGCAGTATTTT	CASSLRTGTDTQYF
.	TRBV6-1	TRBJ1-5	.	TGTGCCAGTGGGACACCTTATCAGCCCCAGCATTTT	CASGTPYQPQHF
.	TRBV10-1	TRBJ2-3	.	TGCGCCAGCAGTGACAGCACAGATACGCAGTATTTT	CASSDSTDTQYF
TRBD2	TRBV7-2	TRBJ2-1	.	TGTGCCAGCAGTCGACTAGCGGGGGGACCAAATGAGCAGTTCTTC	CASSRLAGGPNEQFF
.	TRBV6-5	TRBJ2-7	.	TGTGCCAGCAACCGGCAGGGGGGCTTCTCCTACGAGCAGTACTTC	CASNRQGGFSYEQYF
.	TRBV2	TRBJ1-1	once	TGTGCCAGCAGTGAGGTGGGACACACCGGGGGGAACACTGAAGCTTTCTTT	CASSEVGHTGGNTEAFF
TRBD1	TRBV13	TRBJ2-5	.	TGTGCCAGCAGCTCGGGACAGGGGGCTCGGGAGACCCAGTACTTC	CASSSGQGARETQYF
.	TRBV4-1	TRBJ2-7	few	TGCGCCAGCAGCTCCCACAACGGGGCTTCCTACGAGCAGTACTTC	CASSSHNGASYEQYF
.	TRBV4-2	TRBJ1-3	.	TGTGCCAGCAGCCAAGACAACTTACAGGCCCTCTTCTCTGGAAACACCATATATTTT	CASSQDNLQALFSGNTIYF
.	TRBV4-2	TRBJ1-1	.	TGTGCCAGCAGCCAAGTTTTTAGTTCTGAAGCTTTCTTT	CASSQVFSSEAFF
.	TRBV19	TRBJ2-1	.	TGTGCCAGTAGTACCAGGGTCTACAATGAGCAGTTCTTC	CASSTRVYNEQFF
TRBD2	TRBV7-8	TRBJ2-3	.	TGTGCCAGCAGCCTAGCGGGGGGGAGCACAGATACGCAGTATTTT	CASSLAGGSTDTQYF
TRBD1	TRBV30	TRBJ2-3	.	TGTGCCTGGCTGAGCCGGACAGGGGGGAACACAGATACGCAGTATTTT	CAWLSRTGGNTDTQYF